The sequence of this T cell receptor (beta chain) was determined in a study of cytomegalovirus exposure and HLA in healthy donors. Overall study findings and caveats: Trimming of TCR beta V- and J-genes showed a link, identified in a later analysis, to a missense DCLRE1C variant. The records held CMV serostatus as the only immune exposure information. A few chains linked to CMV were shown in vitro to be specific for CMV antigens. Because they were indistinguishable, some V segments, including TRBV6-2 and TRBV6-3, were excluded.

Vbeta (60) and Jbeta (13) primers were used in the PCR. Clones were sequenced by immunoSEQ multiplex PCR, and TCRdb holds only the in-frame ones, with some missing. The table lists roughly 200,000 clones, roughly 80% of them singletons. Germline values: CDR1 SQVTM, CDR2 ANQGSEA. CDR3 length: 16 residues. V trimming: 6 bases; J trimming: 0 bases; junction bases outside the gene matches: 10. In regard to this clone: Antigen unknown.

Sample: PBMCs. This chain links TRBV29-1 with TRBJ2-3, with 9 nucleotides matching TRBD2. The source is a man aged 45 to 65 in good health and CMV-seronegative. The CDR3 DNA follows: TGCAGCGTGCAACCCCTAGCGGGGCCTAGCACAGATACGCAGTATTTT. This translates into CSVQPLAGPSTDTQYF.